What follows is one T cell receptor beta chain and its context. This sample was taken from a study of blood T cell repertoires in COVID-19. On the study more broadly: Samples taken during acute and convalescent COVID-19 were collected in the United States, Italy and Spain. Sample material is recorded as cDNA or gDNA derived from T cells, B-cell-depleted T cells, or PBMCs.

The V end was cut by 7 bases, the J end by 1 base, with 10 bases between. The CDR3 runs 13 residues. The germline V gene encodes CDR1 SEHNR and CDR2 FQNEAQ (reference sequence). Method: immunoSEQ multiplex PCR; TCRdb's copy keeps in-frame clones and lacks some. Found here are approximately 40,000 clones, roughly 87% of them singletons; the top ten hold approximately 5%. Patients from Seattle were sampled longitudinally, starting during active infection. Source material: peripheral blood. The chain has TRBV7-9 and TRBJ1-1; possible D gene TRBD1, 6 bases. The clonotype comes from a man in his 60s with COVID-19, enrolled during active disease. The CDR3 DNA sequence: TGTGCCAGCACCCTGGGGGCGAACACTGAAGCTTTCTTT. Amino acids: CASTLGANTEAFF. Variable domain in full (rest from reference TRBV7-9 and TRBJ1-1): DTGVSQNPRHKITKRGQNVTFRCDPISEHNRLYWYRQTLGQGPEFLTYFQNEAQLEKSRLLSDRFSAERPKGSFSTLEIQRTEQGDSAMYLCASTLGANTEAFFGQGTRLTVV.